The rows below give T cell receptor beta chains drawn from one sample of a study of T cells in tumors after PD-1 blockade. Assay used: immunoSEQ multiplex PCR; TCRdb lists only in-frame clones, some missing. The sample comprises approximately 47,000 clones, roughly 80% of which are singletons, and approximately 4.1% rests with the top ten. The sequencing used PBMCs, collected before anti-PD-1 treatment. The source is a human donor with basal cell carcinoma. Each CDR3 is given with its conserved first and last residue. The D gene is left open where the match is weak. Part of the rows lack a size; the others show once, few, many or a class for expanded clones.

v_call,clone_size,d_call,j_call,cdr3_nt,cdr3_aa
TRBV19,-,TRBD2,TRBJ2-1,TGTGCCAGTAGTGCCCCGGGACTAGCCCATGAGCAGTTCTTC,CASSAPGLAHEQFF
TRBV5-4,-,-,TRBJ1-1,TGTGCCAGCAGCTTCGGTGGTAGGGGCCCGAACACTGAAGCTTTCTTT,CASSFGGRGPNTEAFF
TRBV5-1,-,-,TRBJ1-4,TGCGCCAGCAGCTTGACGCAGATTACTGTAACTAATGAAAAACTGTTTTTT,CASSLTQITVTNEKLFF
TRBV6-1,once,-,TRBJ1-5,TGTGCCAGCAGTGAAAGGGGGGCGCGAGGCAATCAGCCCCAGCATTTT,CASSERGARGNQPQHF
TRBV7-6,-,-,TRBJ1-6,TGTGCCAGCAGTTACTCCTCCACGGAACTCCTCCACTTT,CASSYSSTELLHF
TRBV6-1,-,-,TRBJ1-4,TGTGCCAGCAGTGAAGGGAAAAGGGGGAAGGATGGTGAAAAACTGTTTTTT,CASSEGKRGKDGEKLFF
TRBV7-2,-,TRBD1,TRBJ2-1,TGTGCCAGCAGCCTCCGGGACAGTTCCCTCAATGAGCAGTTCTTC,CASSLRDSSLNEQFF
TRBV3-1/TRBV3-2,-,-,TRBJ2-7,TGTGCCAGCAGCCAAGCCGGAGGCCGGGACTACGAGCAGTACTTC,CASSQAGGRDYEQYF
TRBV4-2,-,-,TRBJ2-5,TGTGCCAGCAGCCAAGAGAGAGGAGGGGGGCCCCAAGAGACCCAGTACTTC,CASSQERGGGPQETQYF
TRBV10-2,-,-,TRBJ1-1,TGCGCCAGCAGTGAGTCTGGCAACACTGAAGCTTTCTTT,CASSESGNTEAFF
TRBV3-1/TRBV3-2,-,-,TRBJ2-5,TGTGCCAGCAGCCAAGGAGAGACCCAGTACTTC,CASSQGETQYF
TRBV15,-,-,TRBJ2-7,TGTGCCACCAGCAGAGTGAGTACAAAAACCTACGAGCAGTACTTC,CATSRVSTKTYEQYF
TRBV15,-,-,TRBJ2-5,TGTGCCACCAGCAGAGGACGGGACCAAGAGACCCAGTACTTC,CATSRGRDQETQYF
TRBV5-1,-,TRBD1,TRBJ1-1,TGCGCCAGCAGCTTGATTGCAGGGGGCTTCACTGAAGCTTTCTTT,CASSLIAGGFTEAFF
TRBV30,-,-,TRBJ2-5,TGTGCCTGGAGTGTACTAGAGACCCAGTACTTC,CAWSVLETQYF
TRBV3-1/TRBV3-2,-,-,TRBJ2-5,TGTGCCAGCAGCCAGTCTAGCCGGGAGACCCAGTACTTC,CASSQSSRETQYF
TRBV4-1,-,TRBD1,TRBJ2-7,TGCGCCAGCAGCCAAGATTGGACAGGCTCCTACGAGCAGTACTTC,CASSQDWTGSYEQYF